The entry below gives a single T cell receptor (beta chain) sequence along with its context. Clones were read by immunoSEQ multiplex PCR, and TCRdb kept only the in-frame ones, dropping some. The data hold 100,000 to 150,000 clones, with about 90% observed a single time. These data come from a study of blood T cell repertoires in COVID-19. This CDR3 region has 13 residues. Deletions cut 3 bases from V and 2 bases from J, with 8 bases between. The germline V gene has CDR1 LNHDA and CDR2 SQIVND (reference sequence). Specimen: peripheral blood. The clonotype comes from a woman in her sixties or seventies with acute or convalescent COVID-19. The chain combines TRBV19 with TRBJ2-7; D remains unclear. The CDR3 DNA reads as TGTGCCAGTAGTATGGGCTTACCCTACGAGCAGTACTTC. Translating it yields CASSMGLPYEQYF.